Each of the 2 T cell receptor beta chains below was sequenced from the same sample in a study of blood T cells in healthy people across ages. Using a J-beta primer mix together with a sample-barcoded 5' primer, a second PCR was run for roughly 6 to 12 cycles. Each CDR3 protein gets one entry after TCRdb re-called the 5' RACE reads with MiXCR. The sample has about 830,000 distinct CDR3 sequences, 58% seen once. The specimen sequenced was blood. All receptors come from a man aged 30 to 45 in good health.

This clonotype has a single count. The chain uses TRBV21-1 and TRBJ1-5. TRBV21-1 is a pseudogene. The length of the CDR3 is 17 residues. The CDR3 nucleotides read TGTGCCAGCAGCAAAGGAAATACAGCTAATCCTTATCAGCCCCAGCATTTT. It specifies CASSKGNTANPYQPQHF.

The chain carries TRBV6-6 and TRBJ1-6, with TRBD1 matching over 9 bases. After removal of 5 bases from V and 11 bases from J, the junction contained 7 bases not matched to a gene. The CDR3 covers 14 residues. From germline, CDR1 is MNHNY and CDR2 SVGAGI (reference sequence). Here the CDR3 DNA reads TGTGCCAGCAGTAGGGGGACAGGGATGACACCCCTCCACTTT. Translated, it gives CASSRGTGMTPLHF.